This entry lists 15 T cell receptor beta chains sequenced from one sample in a study of control samples from healthy donors and cancer patients. Only in-frame clones appear in the TCRdb table, and some are missing; sequencing was by immunoSEQ multiplex PCR. Of some 130,000 clones detected, about 95% appear once; the ten largest clones hold 3.6%. The sequenced sample consisted of blood. The receptor set was obtained from a man aged 25 to 40 in good health.

V gene TRBV9 combines with J gene TRBJ2-5; D is uncertain. CDR3 size: 15 residues. CDR1 SGDLS and CDR2 YYNGEE come from the germline V gene. Trimming pared 2 bases from V and 1 base from J, leaving 12 bases between. The CDR3 region has the DNA TGTGCCAGCAGCGTGAGCCTCGGTACCCAAGAGACCCAGTACTTC. This gives the protein CASSVSLGTQETQYF.

The CDR3 loop is CASSTTGEQFF. CDR3 sequence (DNA): TGTGCCAGCAGCACAACAGGTGAGCAGTTCTTC. The chain has TRBV7-2 and TRBJ2-1; a weak D match, TRBD1 (5 bases). Germline CDR1 reads SGHTA; CDR2 reads FQGNSA. Trimming shortened V by 5 bases and J by 9 bases, and 8 bases separated the two germline ends. The CDR3 totals 11 residues.

The chain carries TRBV7-9 and TRBJ1-3, with 8 positions matching TRBD1. In germline, CDR1 is SEHNR, CDR2 FQNEAQ (reference sequence). The CDR3 is made up of 16 amino acids. Unmatched junction bases numbered 5, after V lost 4 bases and J lost 0 bases. The CDR3 is CASSSDRASSGNTIYF. The CDR3 DNA follows: TGTGCCAGCAGCTCGGACAGGGCGAGCTCTGGAAACACCATATATTTT.

This clone was seen only once. Here the CDR3 reads CAWSQSPGNQPQHF. CDR3 DNA sequence: TGTGCCTGGAGTCAAAGCCCGGGCAATCAGCCCCAGCATTTT. The rearrangement joins TRBV30 to TRBJ1-5, with D unresolved. V was clipped by 2 bases and J by 2 bases, with 10 bases between them. The CDR3 contains 14 residues. Looked up from germline, CDR1 is GTSNPN and CDR2 is SVGIG (reference sequence).

V usage is TRBV30 and J usage is TRBJ2-2; 9 bases are a match to TRBD2. The trim removed 7 bases at V and 2 bases at J, leaving 8 bases unmatched. Germline V lookup: CDR1 GTSNPN, CDR2 SVGIG (reference sequence). CDR3 length equals 15 residues. CDR3 amino acids: CASLAGVINTGELFF. In nucleotides, the CDR3 is TGTGCCTCGTTAGCGGGGGTGATCAACACCGGGGAGCTGTTTTTT.

This chain connects TRBV3-1 (or the pseudogene TRBV3-2) to TRBJ1-1; D remains unclear. The CDR3 contains 13 residues. The V gene lost 0 bases and the J gene lost 5 bases, with 7 bases spanning the gap. Germline lookup yields CDR1 LGHDT and CDR2 YNNKEL (reference sequence). This CDR3 is CASSQDPRTEAFF. The CDR3 coding sequence is TGTGCCAGCAGCCAAGATCCCCGGACTGAAGCTTTCTTT.

The rearrangement joins TRBV4-1 to TRBJ1-3; D uncertain. Trimming left V 1 base short and J 13 bases short, with 8 bases between. Looked up from germline, CDR1 is MGHRA and CDR2 is YSYEKL. This CDR3 comprises 11 residues. The CDR3 is CASSQGTSIYF. CDR3 DNA sequence: TGCGCCAGCAGCCAAGGGACTTCGATATATTTT.

The sample holds one count of this clone. The chain couples TRBV3-1 (or the pseudogene TRBV3-2) to TRBJ2-6, with D possibly being TRBD1 (6 bases). CDR3 length: 18 residues. The V end was cut by 4 bases, the J end by 1 base, with 17 bases between. Germline V gives CDR1 LGHDT, CDR2 YNNKEL (reference sequence). CDR3 nucleotides: TGTGCCAGCAGCCCCACACAGGGTGATACGTCTGGGGCCAACGTCCTGACTTTC. The encoded protein is CASSPTQGDTSGANVLTF.

This chain connects TRBV28 to TRBJ2-7; D is perhaps TRBD1 (5 bases). Looked up from germline, CDR1 is MDHEN and CDR2 is SYDVKM. V shed 6 bases and J shed 3 bases, with 9 bases lying between them. The CDR3 contains 12 residues. CDR3 sequence reads: CASSPQVYEQYF. In DNA, the CDR3 is TGTGCCAGCAGCCCACAGGTCTACGAGCAGTACTTC.

The chain combines TRBV4-1 with TRBJ2-3; 7 nucleotides match TRBD2. CDR1 and CDR2 from the germline V gene are MGHRA and YSYEKL. The ends lost 4 bases at V and 1 base at J; junction bases unmatched: 11. The length of the CDR3 is 17 residues. DNA for the CDR3: TGCGCCAGCAGCCTCAGATTGGGGGGGAGAGGCACAGATACGCAGTATTTT. It is translated as CASSLRLGGRGTDTQYF.

The chain couples TRBV19 to TRBJ1-5; D perhaps matches TRBD1 (5 bases). The germline CDR1 and CDR2 sequences are LNHDA and SQIVND (reference sequence). V shed 10 bases and J shed 0 bases, with 10 bases lying between them. The CDR3 contains 13 residues. This CDR3 is CATQDSSNQPQHF. The CDR3 DNA is TGTGCCACCCAAGACAGTAGCAATCAGCCCCAGCATTTT.

The gene calls are TRBV5-4 and TRBJ2-7; the match to TRBD1 covers 10 bases. V was clipped by 4 bases and J by 3 bases; unmatched bases: 4. The CDR3 is made up of 14 amino acids. CDR1 and CDR2 from the germline V gene are SGHNT and YYREEE (reference sequence). The CDR3 bases are TGTGCCAGCAGCGTGACAGGGGGCAACTACGAGCAGTACTTC. It is translated as CASSVTGGNYEQYF.

The J gene is TRBJ2-5, the V gene TRBV5-5; D is unclear. Germline lookup yields CDR1 SGHKS and CDR2 YYEKEE (reference sequence). Trimming stripped 1 base from V and 0 bases from J, with 10 bases between. This CDR3 spans 15 amino acids. The CDR3 nucleotides read TGTGCCAGCAGCTTGTTACTCCTGTACCAAGAGACCCAGTACTTC. Protein: CASSLLLLYQETQYF.

This chain joins TRBV25-1 and TRBJ2-7; D ambiguous. The CDR3 loop spans 15 amino acids. Trimming cost V 1 base and J 0 bases, with 10 bases left between them. Germline assignment: CDR1 MGHDK and CDR2 SYGVNS. The CDR3 DNA reads as TGTGCCAGCAGTGAATTTGGCAGTTTCTCCTACGAGCAGTACTTC. It is translated as CASSEFGSFSYEQYF.

On this clone: The same CDR3 is also encoded by other DNA sequences in this sample. The CDR3 reads CASSRGLATDTQYF. The CDR3 DNA reads as TGTGCCAGCAGTCGCGGACTAGCAACAGATACGCAGTATTTT. This sequence joins TRBV6-2 or TRBV6-3 and TRBJ2-3, with TRBD2 matching 8 bases. The CDR3 length is 14 residues. V lost 5 bases to trimming and J lost 3 bases; unmatched junction nucleotides: 4. The germline CDR1 and CDR2 sequences are MNHEY and SVGEGT.